Listed below are T cell receptor beta chains from one sample, sequenced in a study of cytomegalovirus exposure and HLA in healthy donors. Method: immunoSEQ multiplex PCR; TCRdb's copy keeps in-frame clones and lacks some. The listing contains 150,000 to 200,000 clones. Sequenced: PBMCs. These receptor sequences come from a woman aged 18 to 35 in good health and CMV-seropositive. The conserved cysteine and the conserved F or W are not part of the CDR3 here.

v_call: TRBV11-3; cdr3_length: 10; cdr3_aa: ASTGKNTEAF
v_call: TRBV28; cdr3_length: 11; cdr3_aa: ASWDIMNTEAF
v_call: TRBV7-9; cdr3_length: 11; cdr3_aa: ASSLAGQRTQY
v_call: TRBV18; cdr3_length: 13; cdr3_aa: ASSRSGTSRETQY
v_call: TRBV19; cdr3_length: 13; cdr3_aa: ASSMGSGGLTEAF
v_call: TRBV5-1; cdr3_length: 13; cdr3_aa: ASSLDPGGTGELF
v_call: TRBV14; cdr3_length: 17; cdr3_aa: ASSQDLGRRDGSYNEQF
v_call: TRBV7-9; cdr3_length: 11; cdr3_aa: ASSSRPNTEAF
v_call: TRBV2; cdr3_length: 12; cdr3_aa: ASSEQGLNTEAF
v_call: TRBV28; cdr3_length: 12; cdr3_aa: ASTWGDPGNTIY
v_call: TRBV7-6; cdr3_length: 14; cdr3_aa: ASSPSGTSYFNEQF
v_call: TRBV19; cdr3_length: 12; cdr3_aa: ASSLPGTPTEAF
v_call: TRBV9; cdr3_length: 10; cdr3_aa: ASSLRTGELF
v_call: TRBV4-3; cdr3_length: 11; cdr3_aa: ASSQAWRETQY
v_call: TRBV7-8; cdr3_length: 12; cdr3_aa: ASSLRGSNQPQH
v_call: TRBV11-3; cdr3_length: 11; cdr3_aa: ASSFGGNSEQY
v_call: TRBV30; cdr3_length: 13; cdr3_aa: AWDREGTYNSPLH
v_call: TRBV4-3; cdr3_length: 14; cdr3_aa: ASSRGGTGNSYEQY
v_call: TRBV18; cdr3_length: 17; cdr3_aa: ASSPPRGAAGDDTDTQY
v_call: TRBV4-3; cdr3_length: 15; cdr3_aa: ASSPRDLIGTNEKLF
v_call: TRBV13; cdr3_length: 15; cdr3_aa: ASSFRPGTPRDNEQF
v_call: TRBV20-1; cdr3_length: 8; cdr3_aa: SAGEDEAF
v_call: TRBV6-4; cdr3_length: 16; cdr3_aa: ASSDEGLAGGPTNEQF
v_call: TRBV4-2; cdr3_length: 12; cdr3_aa: ASSQGRRANEQF
v_call: TRBV2; cdr3_length: 13; cdr3_aa: ASSDRQGFMETQY
v_call: TRBV29-1; cdr3_length: 14; cdr3_aa: SVYGLAGGNTGELF
v_call: TRBV7-2; cdr3_length: 12; cdr3_aa: ASGSPALDNIQY
v_call: TRBV2; cdr3_length: 13; cdr3_aa: ASQSRTGNTGELF
v_call: TRBV18; cdr3_length: 13; cdr3_aa: ASSPPSESNYGYT
v_call: TRBV18; cdr3_length: 12; cdr3_aa: ASSVDASGNTIY
v_call: TRBV7-9; cdr3_length: 15; cdr3_aa: ASSLTTSGTTYNEQF
v_call: TRBV6-1; cdr3_length: 11; cdr3_aa: ASSELQNYGYT
v_call: TRBV19; cdr3_length: 11; cdr3_aa: ASRHFGTGELF
v_call: TRBV9; cdr3_length: 14; cdr3_aa: ASSVGAGGYTDTQY
v_call: TRBV18; cdr3_length: 13; cdr3_aa: ASSPPTGPGYGYT